Detailed here is one T cell receptor beta chain. The antigen is not known. The sample is drawn from a study of OX40 agonist ivuxolimab in advanced cancers. On the study more broadly: Patients received intravenous ivuxolimab every 2 weeks at 0.01 to 10 mg/kg. Study findings and constraints: More expanded clones were found, on average, in CD8+ than in CD4+ T cells.

Collection of blood occurred at baseline, at cycle 4 day 1, and at cycle 7 day 1. TCRdb keeps only in-frame clones here, not all; method: immunoSEQ multiplex PCR. The data show 85,000 to 90,000 clones, with 85% seen just once and approximately 0.2% held by the top ten. J was trimmed by 7 bases and V by 3 bases; bases with no gene match: 14. The CDR3 extends over 16 amino acids. The germline V gene encodes CDR1 SGHTA and CDR2 FQGNSA. This TCR came from an adult with an advanced solid tumor such as melanoma, head and neck, liver or kidney cancer. The source material was CD4+ or CD8+ T cells sorted from blood, sampled in a trial of the OX40 agonist ivuxolimab. The gene calls are TRBV7-2 and TRBJ2-7; 8 nucleotides line up with TRBD1. The CDR3 spells CASSFAPGQAMREQYF. As DNA, the CDR3 is TGTGCCAGCAGCTTCGCCCCGGGACAGGCCATGAGGGAGCAGTACTTC.